These T cell receptor beta chains were read from a single sample in a study of identifying expanded T cells in peripheral blood. Repertoires were generated with immunoSEQ multiplex PCR, while TCRdb's copy carries only in-frame clones and drops some. The sample shows about 74,000 clones, 84% of them seen only once. The sample consisted of blood. The receptor source for this set is a person between 18 and 70 years old in good health. The CDR3 runs from the conserved cysteine through the conserved F or W. Each record gives: CDR3 DNA, CDR3 protein, V gene, clone size, J gene, D gene. D genes are given only for firm matches. Clone size is shown for a subset of rows, as once, few, many or a class of expanded clone.

DNA: TGTGCCAGCAGCTTAGAGCTAGCCAATACGCAGTATTTT
CDR3: CASSLELANTQYF
V: TRBV7-9
size: -
J: TRBJ2-3
D: -

DNA: TGTGCCAGCTCACCCGGACAGGGGGCGTTCGAGCAGTACTTC
CDR3: CASSPGQGAFEQYF
V: TRBV18
size: -
J: TRBJ2-7
D: TRBD1

DNA: TGTGCCAGCAGCTCCCCTCTTTCGAGCTACTACAATGAGCAGTTCTTC
CDR3: CASSSPLSSYYNEQFF
V: TRBV14
size: -
J: TRBJ2-1
D: -

DNA: TGTGCCAGCAGCTTAGGTGTAGCGGGAGACCAAGAGACCCAGTACTTC
CDR3: CASSLGVAGDQETQYF
V: TRBV11-2
size: -
J: TRBJ2-5
D: TRBD2

DNA: TGCGCCAGCACAGATGGCTCGGGGGTCACCGGGGAGCTGTTTTTT
CDR3: CASTDGSGVTGELFF
V: TRBV5-1
size: -
J: TRBJ2-2
D: -

DNA: TGTGCCAGCAGTTACTCGGGGGGCAAATACGAGCAGTACTTC
CDR3: CASSYSGGKYEQYF
V: TRBV6-5
size: -
J: TRBJ2-7
D: -

DNA: TGTGCCAGTAGTATGACCGTCGGAATGAACACTGAAGCTTTCTTT
CDR3: CASSMTVGMNTEAFF
V: TRBV19
size: few
J: TRBJ1-1
D: -

DNA: TGTGCCAGCAGACAGAACACTGAAGCTTTCTTT
CDR3: CASRQNTEAFF
V: TRBV28
size: -
J: TRBJ1-1
D: -

DNA: TGTGCCAGCAGCCAAGCCCAGGGCGTTCGGACTGAAGCTTTCTTT
CDR3: CASSQAQGVRTEAFF
V: TRBV4-2
size: -
J: TRBJ1-1
D: -

DNA: TGTGCCAGCAGCTTAAAGGGACAGGGCGACTATGGCTACACCTTC
CDR3: CASSLKGQGDYGYTF
V: TRBV7-2
size: -
J: TRBJ1-2
D: TRBD1

DNA: TGTGCCAGCAGTTTAGGCAGCCGGGGTAGCAATCAGCCCCAGCATTTT
CDR3: CASSLGSRGSNQPQHF
V: TRBV28
size: -
J: TRBJ1-5
D: -

DNA: TGTGCCAGCAGCTTAGCGCATGGGGGAGCAAATACCGGGGAGCTGTTTTTT
CDR3: CASSLAHGGANTGELFF
V: TRBV11-1
size: -
J: TRBJ2-2
D: -

DNA: TGTGCCAGCAGTCACGAGTCTCGATTCAGGGGCCCTAGCTCCTACAATGAGCAGTTCTTC
CDR3: CASSHESRFRGPSSYNEQFF
V: TRBV28
size: once
J: TRBJ2-1
D: -

DNA: TGTGCCTGGAGTGTCGGTAGCGGGGCCTACAATGAGCAGTTCTTC
CDR3: CAWSVGSGAYNEQFF
V: TRBV30
size: -
J: TRBJ2-1
D: TRBD2

DNA: TGTGCCAGCAGTTTTATGTCCAGAGTAGGCACAGATACGCAGTATTTT
CDR3: CASSFMSRVGTDTQYF
V: TRBV28
size: -
J: TRBJ2-3
D: -

DNA: TGTGCCAGCAGAAAACCTGGACAGGGTCGATCTAACTATGGCTACACCTTC
CDR3: CASRKPGQGRSNYGYTF
V: TRBV5-4
size: -
J: TRBJ1-2
D: TRBD1

DNA: TGTGCCAGTGCGACAGGGGGCCCTGAAGCTTTCTTT
CDR3: CASATGGPEAFF
V: TRBV19
size: -
J: TRBJ1-1
D: TRBD1

DNA: TGTGCCAGCAGTTTCGAAACTAGCGGTTACGAGCAGTACTTC
CDR3: CASSFETSGYEQYF
V: TRBV28
size: -
J: TRBJ2-7
D: TRBD2

DNA: TGTGCCAGCAGCACCGGGACTGACACTGAAGCTTTCTTT
CDR3: CASSTGTDTEAFF
V: TRBV9
size: few
J: TRBJ1-1
D: -

DNA: TGTGCCAGCAGTTTGAGGCACGAGGGAACCTACGGCTACACCTTC
CDR3: CASSLRHEGTYGYTF
V: TRBV27
size: once
J: TRBJ1-2
D: -

DNA: TGTGCCAGCAGTCTAGGACTAGCGGCAAAAGAGACCCAGTACTTC
CDR3: CASSLGLAAKETQYF
V: TRBV28
size: -
J: TRBJ2-5
D: TRBD2

DNA: TGTGCCAGCAGCCGGGACCTAGAGATGAACACTGAAGCTTTCTTT
CDR3: CASSRDLEMNTEAFF
V: TRBV6-5
size: -
J: TRBJ1-1
D: -

DNA: TGTGCCAGCAGCTTCCTCCTAGCGGGGACCAATGAGCAGTTCTTC
CDR3: CASSFLLAGTNEQFF
V: TRBV11-2
size: -
J: TRBJ2-1
D: TRBD2

DNA: TGCGCCAGCAGCTCAGGGGGCAATGAAAAACTGTTTTTT
CDR3: CASSSGGNEKLFF
V: TRBV5-1
size: -
J: TRBJ1-4
D: TRBD1